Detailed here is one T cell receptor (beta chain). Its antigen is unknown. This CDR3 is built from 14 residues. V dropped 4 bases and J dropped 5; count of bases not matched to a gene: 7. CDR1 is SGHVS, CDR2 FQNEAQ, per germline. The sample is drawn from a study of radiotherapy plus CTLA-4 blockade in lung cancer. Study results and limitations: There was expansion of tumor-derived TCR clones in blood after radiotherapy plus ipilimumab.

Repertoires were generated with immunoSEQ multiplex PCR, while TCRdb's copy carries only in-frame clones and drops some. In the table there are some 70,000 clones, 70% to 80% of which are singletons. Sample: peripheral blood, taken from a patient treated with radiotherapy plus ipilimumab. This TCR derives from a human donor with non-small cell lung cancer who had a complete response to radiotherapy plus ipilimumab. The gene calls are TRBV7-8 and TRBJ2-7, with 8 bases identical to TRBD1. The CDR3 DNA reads TGTGCCAGCAGCTCCCGGACAGGGAGTAACGAGCAGTACTTC. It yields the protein CASSSRTGSNEQYF.